Presented here are 9 T cell receptor beta chains from one specimen sequenced in a study of early T cells in non-severe SARS-CoV-2 infection. TCRdb reprocessed the 5' RACE reads with MiXCR, giving one entry per CDR3 protein. Among approximately 100,000 distinct CDR3 sequences listed, over 15% were seen once. Sequenced input: whole blood. The receptors were sampled from an adult who was a healthcare worker with PCR-confirmed SARS-CoV-2 infection or an uninfected control (not recorded which).

V gene TRBV12-3 or TRBV12-4 combines with J gene TRBJ2-2; the D call may be TRBD1 or TRBD2 (5 bases each). This CDR3 is built from 15 residues. Trimming removed 5 bases from V and 2 bases from J, with 12 bases in between. CDR3 amino acids: CASSPGRRNTGELFF. CDR3 DNA sequence: TGTGCCAGCAGTCCGGGACGGCGAAACACCGGGGAGCTGTTTTTT.

The V and J genes are TRBV7-8 and TRBJ2-5; D perhaps matches TRBD1 (5 bases). The CDR3 is made up of 14 amino acids. Germline V gives CDR1 SGHVS, CDR2 FQNEAQ. The germline V and J ends were trimmed by 4 bases and 1 base, with 10 bases remaining between them. CDR3 amino acids: CASSSVQGQETQYF. CDR3 sequence (DNA): TGTGCCAGCAGCTCAGTCCAGGGCCAAGAGACCCAGTACTTC.

This clonotype was seen a handful of times. The CDR3 region is CASSPSSGSVYNEQFF. CDR3 DNA sequence: TGTGCCAGTAGTCCCTCCAGCGGGAGTGTCTACAATGAGCAGTTCTTC. The gene calls are TRBV19 and TRBJ2-1; 8 nucleotides align to TRBD2. J was trimmed by 3 bases and V by 5 bases; bases with no gene match: 9. CDR1 LNHDA and CDR2 SQIVND come from the germline V gene (reference sequence). This CDR3 spans 16 amino acids.

V and J are TRBV2 and TRBJ1-1, with D perhaps matching TRBD1 (5 bases). Per germline, CDR1 SNHLY and CDR2 FYNNEI. CDR3 length: 14 amino acids. Trimming stripped 6 bases from V and 4 bases from J, with 15 bases between. CDR3 nucleotides: TGTGCCAGCAGCTCTATCATAAGGGGCACTGAAGCTTTCTTT. It encodes CASSSIIRGTEAFF.

The chain employs TRBV18 and TRBJ2-7, with TRBD1 matching over 7 bases. CDR3 size: 14 residues. Per the germline V gene, CDR1 is KGHSH and CDR2 is LQKENI. The ends lost 3 bases at V and 6 bases at J; junction bases unmatched: 8. CDR3: CASSPRTGLAEQYF. DNA of the CDR3: TGTGCCAGCTCACCGCGGACAGGCCTCGCCGAGCAGTACTTC.

V usage is TRBV11-2 and J usage is TRBJ2-3; D is unresolved. CDR1 SGHAT and CDR2 FQNNGV come from the germline V gene. The V end was cut by 4 bases, the J end by 7 bases, with 12 bases between. This CDR3 is built from 13 residues. The CDR3 loop reads CASSSPRTHTQYF. The CDR3 DNA is TGTGCCAGCAGCTCCCCTAGGACCCATACGCAGTATTTT.

This clonotype occurred a few times. The chain uses TRBV29-1 and TRBJ2-3; D is unclear. This CDR3 has 12 residues. Germline lookup yields CDR1 SQVTM and CDR2 ANQGSEA. Trimming stripped 7 bases from V and 2 bases from J, with 10 bases between. CDR3 protein: CSGVPTTDTQYF. The CDR3 DNA reads as TGCAGCGGTGTCCCAACCACAGATACGCAGTATTTT.

This clonotype was observed a few times. The V call is TRBV28, the J call TRBJ2-5, with D hard to call. Germline CDR1 and CDR2: MDHEN and SYDVKM. V gave up 3 bases and J gave up 5 bases, with 16 bases separating them. The CDR3 runs to 15 residues. CDR3 sequence: CASSFWGWHLETQYF. The CDR3 DNA follows: TGTGCCAGCAGTTTCTGGGGTTGGCATCTGGAGACCCAGTACTTC.

This clonotype was counted ten times or more. The chain uses TRBV10-1 and TRBJ2-7; D not certain. The CDR3 spans 12 residues. The germline V and J ends were trimmed by 5 bases and 4 bases, with 9 bases remaining between them. Germline CDR1 is WNHNN and CDR2 is SYGVQD (reference sequence). The CDR3, as DNA: TGCGCCAGCAGTTGTTATTTGTACGAGCAGTACTTC. This sequence encodes CASSCYLYEQYF.